One and the same sample provided the 21 T cell receptor beta chains below, sequenced in a study of CD4 T cells in relation to SARS-CoV-2 and coronaviruses. Generated by immunoSEQ multiplex PCR, the TCRdb table keeps only in-frame clones and is missing some. The table has about 55,000 clones, roughly 88% seen once. Unexposed donor CD4+ T cells date from 2011-2018, before the COVID-19 pandemic. The sequenced sample was memory CD4+ T cells from PBMCs. These receptors all stem from a human donor in good health.

V gene TRBV24-1 combines with J gene TRBJ2-2; D remains ambiguous. The CDR3 sequence is 15 residues long. Germline V gives CDR1 KGHDR, CDR2 SFDVKD. V dropped 4 bases and J dropped 3 bases, with 11 bases sitting between them. The CDR3, as DNA: TGTGCCACCAGTGACCCCACCAGGTACACCGGGGAGCTGTTTTTT. Its translation: CATSDPTRYTGELFF.

A single count supports this clone. The CDR3 DNA reads TGTGCCAGCGCCCGGACTAGCAGTGTTCACGAGCAGTACTTC. It yields the protein CASARTSSVHEQYF. V and J are TRBV19 and TRBJ2-7; TRBD2 aligns across 8 bases. This CDR3 spans 14 amino acids. Germline CDR1 reads LNHDA; CDR2 reads SQIVND (reference sequence). With 9 bases clipped from V and 5 bases from J, the junction kept 12 bases outside the gene matches.

The chain links TRBV27 to TRBJ2-5; either TRBD1 or TRBD2 may fit D (6 bases each). The CDR3 is 16 amino acids. Germline CDR1 reads MNHEY; CDR2 reads SMNVEV (reference sequence). Trimming pared 1 base from V and 5 bases from J, leaving 17 bases between. CDR3 in DNA: TGTGCCAGCAGTTTATTGGGGGGCGCGATTGTGGAGACCCAGTACTTC. This translates into CASSLLGGAIVETQYF.

The chain employs TRBV5-4 and TRBJ1-3; D uncertain. CDR3 size: 13 residues. The ends were cut back, 0 bases at V and 3 bases at J, with 4 bases in the middle. CDR1 and CDR2 from the germline V gene are SGHNT and YYREEE (reference sequence). CDR3 sequence (DNA): TGTGCCAGCAGCTTGGCAGGTGGAAACACCATATATTTT. Residues: CASSLAGGNTIYF.

The V gene is TRBV11-2, the J gene TRBJ2-7, with D possibly being TRBD1 or TRBD2 (5 bases each). Trimming removed 5 bases at V and 5 bases at J, with 22 bases between. The CDR3 is made up of 16 amino acids. Germline CDR1 reads SGHAT; CDR2 reads FQNNGV. The CDR3 DNA sequence: TGTGCCAGCAGCCCTCTCGGGACCAAGGGGCGGGACGAGCAGTACTTC. Protein: CASSPLGTKGRDEQYF.

The chain links TRBV7-8 to TRBJ2-2; 8 nucleotides agree with TRBD1. Germline-derived CDR1 and CDR2 are SGHVS and FQNEAQ. The CDR3 is 15 residues long. J was trimmed by 5 bases and V by 5 bases; bases with no gene match: 7. The CDR3 protein is CASSLRDRPTGELFF. For the CDR3, the DNA is TGTGCCAGCAGCCTCCGGGACAGGCCAACCGGGGAGCTGTTTTTT.

The chain combines TRBV24-1 with TRBJ1-5; D gene unclear. The V gene's germline CDR1 is KGHDR and CDR2 SFDVKD. The CDR3 is 14 amino acids. V shed 1 base and J shed 4 bases, with 7 bases lying between them. As DNA, the CDR3 is TGTGCCACCAGTGATTTTCGAGGGAATCAGCCCCAGCATTTT. It translates to CATSDFRGNQPQHF.

V usage is TRBV7-9 and J usage is TRBJ2-1; the D gene is possibly TRBD2 (6 bases). V shed 5 bases and J shed 3 bases, with 17 bases lying between them. The CDR3 loop spans 16 amino acids. Germline CDR1 SEHNR, CDR2 FQNEAQ (reference sequence). The CDR3 bases are TGTGCCAGCAGCCCGCCGGGGGTACGACACTACAATGAGCAGTTCTTC. Amino acids: CASSPPGVRHYNEQFF.

This clone was seen a single time. The chain has TRBV14 and TRBJ2-6; D remains unclear. Germline V gives CDR1 SGHDN, CDR2 FVKESK. V shed 4 bases and J shed 0 bases, with 7 bases lying between them. CDR3 size: 15 residues. CDR3 in DNA: TGTGCCAGCAGCCCTTACTCCTCTGGGGCCAACGTCCTGACTTTC. Protein product: CASSPYSSGANVLTF.

This clone was picked up a small number of times. The chain links TRBV9 to TRBJ2-7, with D perhaps being TRBD1 or TRBD2 (5 bases each). V was trimmed by 4 bases and J by 5 bases, leaving 22 bases between them. The CDR3 is 16 amino acids. Germline CDR1 SGDLS, CDR2 YYNGEE. The CDR3 loop reads CASSPQIGDIGDEQYF. Here the CDR3 DNA reads TGTGCCAGCAGCCCCCAGATCGGGGATATAGGGGACGAGCAGTACTTC.

The chain carries TRBV28 and TRBJ2-5, with D possibly being TRBD2 (7 bases). The V end lost 2 bases, the J end lost 4 bases, and 20 bases lay between the germline ends. Germline assignment: CDR1 MDHEN and CDR2 SYDVKM. The CDR3 has 17 amino acids. CDR3 sequence (DNA): TGTGCCAGCAGTTTAGAGGGGGGGCCACGGGGGTCAGAGACCCAGTACTTC. This translates into CASSLEGGPRGSETQYF. The complete variable domain, with remaining parts taken from reference TRBV28 and TRBJ2-5, reads DVKVTQSSRYLVKRTGEKVFLECVQDMDHENMFWYRQDPGLGLRLIYFSYDVKMKEKGDIPEGYSVSREKKERFSLILESASTNQTSMYLCASSLEGGPRGSETQYFGPGTRLLVL.

This clone was observed a single time. The chain couples TRBV5-4 to TRBJ2-2; D is unresolved. With 0 bases removed from V and 0 bases from J, the gap between germline ends came to 6 bases. The CDR3 loop spans 15 amino acids. Germline V gene sequence: CDR1 SGHNT, CDR2 YYREEE (reference sequence). The chain's CDR3 is CASSLAGTNTGELFF. The CDR3 DNA reads TGTGCCAGCAGCTTGGCGGGTACGAACACCGGGGAGCTGTTTTTT. Based on the CDR3 plus reference TRBV5-4 and TRBJ2-2, the full variable domain is ETGVTQSPTHLIKTRGQQVTLRCSSQSGHNTVSWYQQALGQGPQFIFQYYREEENGRGNFPPRFSGLQFPNYSSELNVNALELDDSALYLCASSLAGTNTGELFFGEGSRLTVL.

In its sample, this clone was seen once. The rearrangement joins TRBV11-2 to TRBJ2-1; 8 bases agree with TRBD2. The CDR3 has 15 amino acids. CDR1 is SGHAT, CDR2 FQNNGV, per germline. The ends lost 0 bases at V and 15 bases at J; junction bases unmatched: 13. The CDR3 nucleotides read TGTGCCAGCAGCTTAGATCGCGCGGGGGGAGCTCTACGGTTCTTC. Amino acid sequence: CASSLDRAGGALRFF.

V gene TRBV7-3 combines with J gene TRBJ1-1, with 9 bases identical to TRBD1. In germline, CDR1 is SGHTA, CDR2 FQGTGA. This CDR3 is 18 amino acids long. The J segment lost 3 bases and the V segment lost 4 bases, leaving 15 bases of the junction unmatched. CDR3 protein: CASSSQGALRLAYTEAFF. For the CDR3, the DNA is TGTGCCAGCAGCTCACAGGGGGCGCTTCGTTTGGCGTACACTGAAGCTTTCTTT.

The gene calls are TRBV6-5 and TRBJ1-6, with D uncertain. The V and J ends lost 8 bases and 7 bases respectively, with 18 bases between them. The CDR3 has 15 residues. The V gene's germline CDR1 is MNHEY and CDR2 SVGAGI. The CDR3 region has the DNA TGTGCCAGCGCGATGGATGAGCCTCTCAATTCACCCCTCCACTTT. It specifies CASAMDEPLNSPLHF.

The V call is TRBV10-3, the J call TRBJ1-1; 7 nucleotides match TRBD1. Germline CDR1 reads ENHRY; CDR2 reads SYGVKD. This CDR3 is built from 16 residues. J lost 5 bases, V lost 0 bases, and 9 bases had no gene match. DNA of the CDR3: TGTGCCATCAGTGAGTCGCTCGGCAGGGGGGGTACTGAAGCTTTCTTT. This encodes CAISESLGRGGTEAFF.

The chain employs TRBV28 and TRBJ1-1; 7 positions agree with TRBD1. The CDR3 runs 14 residues. The ends lost 5 bases at V and 1 base at J; junction bases unmatched: 4. CDR1 is MDHEN and CDR2 is SYDVKM in the germline V gene. Written as DNA, the CDR3 is TGTGCCAGCAGTCTGGGGACAGCGAACACTGAAGCTTTCTTT. Residues: CASSLGTANTEAFF.

This clone was detected only a few times. V usage is TRBV28 and J usage is TRBJ1-2; D might be TRBD1 (5 bases). The germline CDR1 and CDR2 sequences are MDHEN and SYDVKM. CDR3 length equals 12 residues. V was trimmed by 5 bases and J by 7 bases, leaving 11 bases between them. This CDR3 reads CASSILQGGYTF. DNA of the CDR3: TGTGCCAGCAGTATATTGCAGGGTGGCTACACCTTC.

The chain recombines TRBV7-3 with TRBJ2-1, with 8 bases aligning to TRBD1. The CDR3 consists of 14 residues. J was trimmed by 5 bases and V by 5 bases; bases with no gene match: 5. Germline CDR1 is SGHTA and CDR2 is FQGTGA. The CDR3 DNA follows: TGTGCCAGCAGCCTAGGACAGGGCCACAATGAGCAGTTCTTC. Translated, it gives CASSLGQGHNEQFF.

This chain joins TRBV6-6 and TRBJ2-3; D might be TRBD2 (5 bases). The CDR3 runs to 13 residues. Trimming cost V 4 bases and J 6 bases, with 11 bases left between them. Germline V CDR1 and CDR2: MNHNY, SVGAGI (reference sequence). CDR3 in amino acids: CASSSNTGDTQYF. The DNA of the CDR3 is TGTGCCAGCAGTTCTAATACGGGGGATACGCAGTATTTT.

This chain uses TRBV28 with TRBJ2-7, with TRBD2 matching over 8 bases. The CDR3 has 14 residues. Germline CDR1 reads MDHEN; CDR2 reads SYDVKM. V lost 6 bases, J lost 2 bases, and 6 bases stayed unmatched. The CDR3 DNA follows: TGTGCCAGCAGCGGCAGCGGGAGCGCCTACGAGCAGTACTTC. It is translated as CASSGSGSAYEQYF.